The clone carrying this T cell receptor (beta chain) was observed a few times. Its matching antigen is unknown. This sample stems from a study of blood T cells in healthy people across ages. General study points: The long-lived group displayed more naive CD4+ cells, plus higher diversity, than the aged donors did. PBMCs went unsorted, and a conclusive naive versus antigen-experienced comparison was therefore prevented.

The CDR3 length is 17 residues. V dropped 7 bases and J dropped 2; count of bases not matched to a gene: 14. The germline V gene encodes CDR1 MDHEN and CDR2 SYDVKM. Through a sample-barcoded 5' primer and a J-beta primer mix, a second PCR was run for about 6 to 11 cycles. TCRdb called the 5' RACE reads again in MiXCR, with one record for every CDR3 protein. The sample holds about 780,000 distinct CDR3 sequences, around a quarter seen once. These same data were also listed under a study on T cells of mothers and their children. From that second work: With unrelated pairs as the comparison, related mother-child pairs had a slightly higher overlap that was not significant.

Sequencing input: blood. The V gene is TRBV28, the J gene TRBJ1-2; 9 bases are shared with TRBD1. The receptor was derived from a boy between 5 and 17 years old in good health. The CDR3 here is CASIGTPGTGRNYGYTF. CDR3 DNA sequence: TGTGCCAGCATAGGGACCCCAGGGACAGGGCGGAACTATGGCTACACCTTC.